A selection of T cell receptor beta chains follows, all from one sample in a study of Ad26.COV2.S vaccination and SARS-CoV-2 variants. Using immunoSEQ multiplex PCR, the repertoire was profiled, and TCRdb retains in-frame clones only, with some absent. In the table there are approximately 410,000 clones, 70% to 90% of which are singletons. Sequencing used peripheral blood, obtained in a trial of Ad26.COV2.S vaccine versus placebo. The receptors derive from a person between 18 and 65 years old who received the Ad26.COV2.S COVID-19 vaccine or a placebo. Both conserved end residues are part of each CDR3. The D gene is left open where the match is weak. Clone size is shown for a subset of rows, as once, few, many or a class of expanded clone.

length	V	D	size	J	DNA	CDR3
11	TRBV5-1	NA	few	TRBJ1-2	TGCGCCAGCAGCTTACAGGACGGCTACACCTTC	CASSLQDGYTF
14	TRBV30	TRBD1	NA	TRBJ1-3	TGTGCCGGGCAGGGACAGGCCTCTGGAAACACCATATATTTT	CAGQGQASGNTIYF
15	TRBV7-2	NA	once	TRBJ1-2	TGTGCCAGCAGCTTACCAGGGGTCGTGGGCTATGGCTACACCTTC	CASSLPGVVGYGYTF
19	TRBV5-1	TRBD1	NA	TRBJ1-5	TGCGCCAGCAGCATCCAACAGGGGGCAGCTAACGTAGGCAATCAGCCCCAGCATTTT	CASSIQQGAANVGNQPQHF
14	TRBV7-3	NA	few	TRBJ2-7	TGTGCCAGCAGCCCAGAGGGGGGGCCCTACGAGCAGTACTTC	CASSPEGGPYEQYF
13	TRBV4-3	NA	NA	TRBJ1-1	TGCGCCAGCAGCCAAGTTATCAGGGCTGAAGCTTTCTTT	CASSQVIRAEAFF
13	TRBV30	NA	NA	TRBJ1-5	TGTGCCTGGAGGACAGGAAGCAATCAGCCCCAGCATTTT	CAWRTGSNQPQHF
12	TRBV28	NA	once	TRBJ1-2	TGTGCCAGCAGTTTAAGGGGAAGCGGCTACACCTTC	CASSLRGSGYTF
13	TRBV20-1	NA	NA	TRBJ2-2	TGCAGTGCTAGTTACCGGGGCACCGGGGAGCTGTTTTTT	CSASYRGTGELFF
14	TRBV5-6	NA	NA	TRBJ2-7	TGTGCCAGCAGCTTGGTTGGACAGTCCTACGAGCAGTACTTC	CASSLVGQSYEQYF
15	TRBV10-3	TRBD1	NA	TRBJ1-2	TGTGCCATCAGTGAAAGCAAAGACAGGGGGTATGGCTACACCTTC	CAISESKDRGYGYTF
14	TRBV6-5	NA	NA	TRBJ2-1	TGTGCCAGCAGTCCTGGGACTGGACCCAATGAGCAGTTCTTC	CASSPGTGPNEQFF
13	TRBV4-1	NA	NA	TRBJ1-1	TGCGCCAGCAGCCAAGAGACGGGCAGGGGAACTTTCTTT	CASSQETGRGTFF
15	TRBV6-6	NA	NA	TRBJ1-4	TGTGCCAGCAGTTACGAGGCAGCTCGTAATGAAAAACTGTTTTTT	CASSYEAARNEKLFF
16	TRBV5-4	TRBD1	NA	TRBJ1-1	TGTGCCAGCAGCTTGGCGTCAGGGGGCGCGAGGACTGAAGCTTTCTTT	CASSLASGGARTEAFF
13	TRBV28	NA	NA	TRBJ2-5	TGTGCCACCCCCTCTCGGGACAAAGAGACCCAGTACTTC	CATPSRDKETQYF
15	TRBV15	TRBD1	NA	TRBJ2-2	TGTGCCACCAGCAGAGAGGGGACAGGGCTCCGGGAGCTGTTTTTT	CATSREGTGLRELFF
14	TRBV4-3	NA	NA	TRBJ2-1	TGCGCCAGCAGCCAAGATCTAGAGAACAATGAGCAGTTCTTC	CASSQDLENNEQFF
11	TRBV20-1	NA	NA	TRBJ2-1	TGCAGTGCTAGCCGGTTGGATGAGCAGTTCTTC	CSASRLDEQFF
13	TRBV19	NA	NA	TRBJ2-4	TGTGCCAGTAGTATAGGGTGGGAAAACATTCAGTACTTC	CASSIGWENIQYF
15	TRBV1	NA	NA	TRBJ2-7	TGCACCAGCAGCCACTCCGGGACTGGCTCCTACGAGCAGTACTTC	CTSSHSGTGSYEQYF
16	TRBV19	NA	few	TRBJ1-5	TGTGCCAGTACCCCGATGTGGGGAGGCGGCAATCAGCCCCAGCATTTT	CASTPMWGGGNQPQHF
14	TRBV7-2	NA	NA	TRBJ1-1	TGTGCCAGCGAAACAGGGATGTTGAACACTGAAGCTTTCTTT	CASETGMLNTEAFF
15	TRBV19	TRBD1	NA	TRBJ1-5	TGTGCCAGTAGTGTCCCGGGACAGTACAATCAGCCCCAGCATTTT	CASSVPGQYNQPQHF
16	TRBV5-6	NA	NA	TRBJ1-4	TGTGCCAGCAGCTTGGTTAGAGCCGCTGCTAATGAAAAACTGTTTTTT	CASSLVRAAANEKLFF
16	TRBV5-1	NA	few	TRBJ1-5	TGCGCCAGCAGCTTGGGGCCAAACGGTGTCAATCAGCCCCAGCATTTT	CASSLGPNGVNQPQHF
16	TRBV7-9	NA	NA	TRBJ1-4	TGTGCCAGCAGCCCCTCGACCCCCACAACTAATGAAAAACTGTTTTTT	CASSPSTPTTNEKLFF
12	TRBV7-9	TRBD1	NA	TRBJ2-5	TGTGCCAGCAGCCTACAGGGGGAGACCCAGTACTTC	CASSLQGETQYF
14	TRBV27	TRBD1	NA	TRBJ1-6	TGTGCCAGCAGTTTAGACAGGGGAGTCTCACCCCTCCACTTT	CASSLDRGVSPLHF
14	TRBV5-1	TRBD2	NA	TRBJ2-1	TGCGCCAGCAGCTTTATCCCCCGGGGGGATGAGCAGTTCTTC	CASSFIPRGDEQFF
16	TRBV7-2	NA	NA	TRBJ2-7	TGTGCCAGCAGCTTTCGTTTCGGCGATAGCTCCTACGAGCAGTACTTC	CASSFRFGDSSYEQYF
15	TRBV7-2	TRBD2	NA	TRBJ2-7	TGTGCCAGCAGCATACTAGCGGGGGGAACCTACGAGCAGTACTTC	CASSILAGGTYEQYF
13	TRBV30	TRBD1	NA	TRBJ1-2	TGTGCCTGGACTCGACAGGGGGCCTATGGCTACACCTTC	CAWTRQGAYGYTF
16	TRBV27	TRBD2	NA	TRBJ2-2	TGTGCCAGCAGGCTCCCTAGCGGGGGAACGACCGGGGAGCTGTTTTTT	CASRLPSGGTTGELFF
13	TRBV12-3/TRBV12-4	NA	NA	TRBJ1-1	TGTGCCAGCAGTTTAGTCGGAGTATGGAAAGCTTTCTTT	CASSLVGVWKAFF
16	TRBV6-2/TRBV6-3	TRBD1	medium-sized	TRBJ1-6	TGTGCCAGCAGTCGGACAGGGGAGCTCTGGAATTCACCCCTCCACTTT	CASSRTGELWNSPLHF
12	TRBV3-1/TRBV3-2	NA	NA	TRBJ2-7	TGTGCCAGCAGCCATGGAGGGGACTTACAGTACTTC	CASSHGGDLQYF
13	TRBV4-1	NA	NA	TRBJ1-3	TGCGCCAGCAGCCTTGGGACGGGAAACACCATATATTTT	CASSLGTGNTIYF
13	TRBV6-5	TRBD1	NA	TRBJ2-7	TGTGCCAGCAGTTACCGGGACAGCTACGAGCAGTACTTC	CASSYRDSYEQYF
14	TRBV5-1	NA	NA	TRBJ2-7	TGCGCCAGCAGCCCCCGGACAGCAGACTACGAGCAGTACTTC	CASSPRTADYEQYF
15	TRBV6-5	TRBD1	NA	TRBJ1-3	TGTGCCAGCACCCCGACAGGGGGCTGGCGAAACACCATATATTTT	CASTPTGGWRNTIYF
14	TRBV5-1	TRBD1	NA	TRBJ1-1	TGCGCCAGCAACGGACAGGGCACTAGGACTGAAGCTTTCTTT	CASNGQGTRTEAFF
16	TRBV11-3	TRBD1	NA	TRBJ2-2	TGTGCCAGCAGCACCCGACAGGGGGCGAGGAGCGGGGAGCTGTTTTTT	CASSTRQGARSGELFF
15	TRBV19	NA	NA	TRBJ2-5	TGTGCCAGTAGTATACAATCACAGAGCCAAGAGACCCAGTACTTC	CASSIQSQSQETQYF
13	TRBV4-2	NA	NA	TRBJ1-5	TGTGCCAGCAGCCAAGGTCTTAATCAGCCCCAGCATTTT	CASSQGLNQPQHF
13	TRBV7-8	NA	NA	TRBJ2-7	TGTGCCAGCAGCACAGGGTTCTCCTACGAGCAGTACTTC	CASSTGFSYEQYF
16	TRBV4-1	TRBD2	NA	TRBJ2-1	TGCGCCAGCAGCCCCCAGGGCGGGGGGGCAGCTAATGAGCAGTTCTTC	CASSPQGGGAANEQFF
16	TRBV15	NA	NA	TRBJ1-5	TGTGCCACCAGCAGAGATCTCGGGGGAGGCAATCAGCCCCAGCATTTT	CATSRDLGGGNQPQHF